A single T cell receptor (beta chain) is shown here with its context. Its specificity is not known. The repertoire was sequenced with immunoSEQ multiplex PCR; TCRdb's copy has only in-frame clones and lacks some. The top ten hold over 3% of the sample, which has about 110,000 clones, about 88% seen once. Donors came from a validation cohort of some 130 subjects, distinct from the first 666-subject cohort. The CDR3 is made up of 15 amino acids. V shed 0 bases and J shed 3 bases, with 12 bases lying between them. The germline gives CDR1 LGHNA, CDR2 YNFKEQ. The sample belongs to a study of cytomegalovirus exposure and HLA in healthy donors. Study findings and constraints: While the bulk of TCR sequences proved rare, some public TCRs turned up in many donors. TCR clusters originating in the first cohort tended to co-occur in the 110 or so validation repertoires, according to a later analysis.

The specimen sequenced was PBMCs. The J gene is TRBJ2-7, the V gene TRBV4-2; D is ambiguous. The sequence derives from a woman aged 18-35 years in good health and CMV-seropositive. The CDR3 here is CASSQESRPLYEQYF. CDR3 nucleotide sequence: TGTGCCAGCAGCCAAGAATCGAGGCCTCTCTACGAGCAGTACTTC.